The 28 T cell receptor beta chains below all came from one sample that was sequenced in a study of cytomegalovirus exposure and HLA in healthy donors. The PCR used 60 Vbeta and 13 Jbeta primers. TCRdb keeps only in-frame clones here, not all; method: immunoSEQ multiplex PCR. This table has under 140,000 clones, more than 70% appearing once. The sample taken for sequencing was PBMCs. These receptor sequences come from a woman in her fifties or sixties in good health and CMV-seropositive.

The CDR3 reads CASSSLAASYNEQFF. As DNA, the CDR3 is TGTGCCAGTAGTTCTTTAGCGGCCTCCTACAATGAGCAGTTCTTC. The chain joins TRBV19 to TRBJ2-1, with D possibly being TRBD2 (6 bases). The CDR3 runs 15 residues. In germline, CDR1 is LNHDA, CDR2 SQIVND (reference sequence). V was pared by 5 bases and J by 0 bases, with 11 bases between. Looking up the rest from reference TRBV19 and TRBJ2-1 gives the full variable domain: DGGITQSPKYLFRKEGQNVTLSCEQNLNHDAMYWYRQDPGQGLRLIYYSQIVNDFQKGDIAEGYSVSREKKESFPLTVTSAQKNPTAFYLCASSSLAASYNEQFFGPGTRLTVL.

Only a few counts were recorded for this clone. V and J are TRBV9 and TRBJ1-1; D remains unclear. The length of the CDR3 is 14 residues. Trimming pared 0 bases from V and 1 base from J, leaving 7 bases between. Germline CDR1 reads SGDLS; CDR2 reads YYNGEE. The CDR3 loop is CASSVGSQNTEAFF. CDR3 coding DNA: TGTGCCAGCAGCGTAGGGAGCCAGAACACTGAAGCTTTCTTT.

This clone was seen once. The chain links TRBV13 to TRBJ1-2; D might be TRBD1 (6 bases). Trimming pared 7 bases from V and 6 bases from J, leaving 9 bases between. The CDR3 is 11 residues long. Germline loops: CDR1 PRHDT, CDR2 FYEKMQ (reference sequence). The CDR3 region is CASNRDNGYTF. The CDR3, as DNA: TGTGCCAGCAACAGGGACAATGGCTACACCTTC.

V gene TRBV7-6 combines with J gene TRBJ2-1; D might be TRBD2 (6 bases). V gave up 4 bases and J gave up 15 bases, with 22 bases separating them. The CDR3 covers 14 residues. Germline CDR1 reads SGHVS; CDR2 reads FNYEAQ. The DNA of the CDR3 is TGTGCCAGCAGCTCCCGTCTCGGACTACCACCGCCGTTCTTC. It codes for CASSSRLGLPPPFF.

The V gene is TRBV28, the J gene TRBJ1-2, with unresolved D. Germline V gene lookup returns CDR1 MDHEN and CDR2 SYDVKM. V dropped 8 bases and J dropped 0 bases, with 13 bases sitting between them. This CDR3 is built from 14 residues. CDR3 nucleotide sequence: TGTGCCAGCCGCCAGGCAATATCTAACTATGGCTACACCTTC. Translated: CASRQAISNYGYTF.

This clone was counted between two and nine times. The J gene is TRBJ1-3, the V gene TRBV7-9; perhaps TRBD1 as D (6 bases). V lost 1 base, J lost 2 bases, and 12 bases lay in between. CDR3 length: 16 amino acids. Germline assignment: CDR1 SEHNR and CDR2 FQNEAQ (reference sequence). This CDR3 reads CASSLVGAGPGNTIYF. The DNA of the CDR3 is TGTGCCAGCAGCTTAGTGGGGGCTGGGCCTGGAAACACCATATATTTT.

V gene TRBV28 combines with J gene TRBJ2-2, with TRBD2 identical over 14 bases. The length of the CDR3 is 15 residues. Germline V lookup: CDR1 MDHEN, CDR2 SYDVKM. Unmatched junction bases numbered 5, after V lost 7 bases and J lost 7 bases. The CDR3, as DNA: TGTGCCAGCATTCTGGGGACTAGCGGGAGCGGGGAGCTGTTTTTT. Amino acid sequence: CASILGTSGSGELFF.

This clone has only one observation. V gene TRBV7-3 combines with J gene TRBJ2-5; the D gene is possibly TRBD1 (6 bases). Trimming removed 0 bases from V and 5 bases from J, with 16 bases in between. The length of the CDR3 is 16 residues. From germline, CDR1 is SGHTA and CDR2 FQGTGA. Written as DNA, the CDR3 is TGTGCCAGCAGCTTAACGTCCGGACAGTCGGCCGAGACCCAGTACTTC. It specifies CASSLTSGQSAETQYF. The complete variable domain, with remaining parts taken from reference TRBV7-3 and TRBJ2-5, reads GAGVSQTPSNKVTEKGKYVELRCDPISGHTALYWYRQSLGQGPEFLIYFQGTGAADDSGLPNDRFFAVRPEGSVSTLKIQRTERGDSAVYLCASSLTSGQSAETQYFGPGTRLLVL.

V usage is TRBV2 and J usage is TRBJ2-3; D perhaps matches TRBD1 (6 bases). Germline V CDR1 and CDR2: SNHLY, FYNNEI. Trimming took 4 bases from V and 0 from J, leaving 14 bases between them. The length of the CDR3 is 16 residues. The CDR3 loop reads CASSAGDYGSTDTQYF. CDR3 DNA sequence: TGTGCCAGCAGTGCAGGGGATTACGGTAGCACAGATACGCAGTATTTT.

This clone has a single count. The genes are TRBV18 and TRBJ1-4; TRBD1 agrees at 11 bases. This CDR3 has 18 residues. Germline trimming cut 1 base from V and 11 bases from J; bases unmatched to any gene: 15. The germline gives CDR1 KGHSH, CDR2 LQKENI. The CDR3 sequence is CASSPQRIAGTGGVKLFF. In DNA form, the CDR3 reads TGTGCCAGCTCACCACAACGGATAGCCGGGACAGGGGGGGTGAAACTGTTTTTT.

The rearrangement uses TRBV15 and TRBJ2-4; tentatively, D is TRBD1 (7 bases). CDR3 length: 16 amino acids. Germline V CDR1 and CDR2: LNHNV, YYDKDF (reference sequence). Between the trimmed V and J ends, which lost 1 base and 1 base, there was a span of 11 bases. CDR3 amino acids: CATSRVAGGAKNIQYF. Written as DNA, the CDR3 is TGTGCCACCAGCAGAGTCGCAGGGGGGGCCAAAAACATTCAGTACTTC.

This sequence joins TRBV6-5 and TRBJ1-2, with a tentative D call TRBD1 (5 bases). CDR1 MNHEY and CDR2 SVGAGI come from the germline V gene. Trimming took off 5 bases at V and 3 bases at J, with 16 bases between the two ends. The CDR3 totals 15 residues. DNA for the CDR3: TGTGCCAGCAGTCACCGGGGGAAAGGGGACTATGGCTACACCTTC. It is translated as CASSHRGKGDYGYTF.

Only one count was recorded for this clone. Germline and junction disagree at one end, which may indicate a read error. CDR3 sequence (DNA): TGTTCCAGCAGCTCCGACAGGGGTCTCTTACCTAACTTC. The encoded protein is CSSSSDRGLLPNF. V is TRBV7-9 and J is TRBJ2-7, with 8 bases identical to TRBD1. Germline-derived CDR1 and CDR2 are SEHNR and FQNEAQ (reference sequence). The CDR3 length is 13 residues.

This chain uses TRBV27 with TRBJ1-1; D uncertain. Deletions cut 4 bases from V and 3 bases from J, with 15 bases between. CDR3 length: 15 amino acids. Germline CDR1 is MNHEY and CDR2 is SMNVEV (reference sequence). CDR3 amino acids: CASSSGPAGDTEAFF. For the CDR3, the DNA is TGTGCCAGCAGTTCCGGTCCAGCCGGGGACACTGAAGCTTTCTTT.

This clone was observed a single time. V gene TRBV19 combines with J gene TRBJ1-2, with no clear D. The CDR3 extends over 12 amino acids. V was shortened by 5 bases and J by 0 bases, with 4 bases between the two germline ends. Germline loops: CDR1 LNHDA, CDR2 SQIVND (reference sequence). This chain's CDR3 is CASSESNYGYTF. CDR3 sequence (DNA): TGTGCCAGTAGTGAGTCTAACTATGGCTACACCTTC.

A single count supports this clone. V usage is TRBV2 and J usage is TRBJ1-5, with 9 bases identical to TRBD1. Trimming took 3 bases from V and 2 from J; bases not matched to a gene: 2. Germline CDR1 and CDR2: SNHLY and FYNNEI. CDR3 length equals 15 residues. The CDR3 region has the DNA TGTGCCAGCAGTGATCGGACAGGGGGCAATCAGCCCCAGCATTTT. Protein: CASSDRTGGNQPQHF.

J is TRBJ1-1 and V is TRBV5-1, with TRBD1 as a possible D gene (6 bases). Trimming pared 6 bases from V and 4 bases from J, leaving 22 bases between. CDR1 is SGHRS and CDR2 is YFSETQ in the germline V gene. The CDR3 runs to 16 residues. The CDR3 bases are TGCGCCAGCAACTCAGGGGCCCATCTCGTTTCCACTGAAGCTTTCTTT. This encodes CASNSGAHLVSTEAFF.

This chain connects TRBV2 to TRBJ1-1, with unresolved D. Germline lookup yields CDR1 SNHLY and CDR2 FYNNEI. Trimming removed 9 bases from V and 0 bases from J, with 11 bases in between. There are 13 residues in the CDR3. This CDR3 is CARLSGMNTEAFF. Here the CDR3 DNA reads TGTGCCAGACTATCGGGGATGAACACTGAAGCTTTCTTT.

The V and J genes are TRBV19 and TRBJ1-1; perhaps TRBD1 as D (5 bases). The V end was cut by 6 bases, the J end by 4 bases, with 18 bases between. Germline V gene sequence: CDR1 LNHDA, CDR2 SQIVND (reference sequence). The CDR3 runs to 15 residues. The CDR3 nucleotides read TGTGCCAGTAGGGTAGAGGACCCCGGGGGCACTGAAGCTTTCTTT. Protein sequence: CASRVEDPGGTEAFF.

This chain uses TRBV30 with TRBJ1-6; D uncertain. Trimming pared 2 bases from V and 12 bases from J, leaving 14 bases between. CDR1 and CDR2 from the germline V gene are GTSNPN and SVGIG (reference sequence). The CDR3 is 13 residues long. CDR3 DNA: TGTGCCTGGAGTCAGTCGGGGAAAGGACCCCTCCACTTT. This translates into CAWSQSGKGPLHF.

The chain joins TRBV18 to TRBJ2-7, with 12 bases lining up with TRBD1. The CDR3 length is 15 residues. CDR1 and CDR2 from the germline V gene are KGHSH and LQKENI. V shed 3 bases, J shed 9 bases, and the junction held 9 bases outside the gene matches. The DNA of the CDR3 is TGTGCCAGCTCACCGGGACAGGGGGCAACGGGGGTGCAGTACTTC. Protein: CASSPGQGATGVQYF.

The genes are TRBV1 and TRBJ1-1; the listed D gene, TRBD1, was not tested against the DNA. TRBV1 is deemed a pseudogene. CDR3 length equals 16 residues. DNA of the CDR3: TGCACCAGCAGCCAATTGGTCAGGGGTATGAACACTGAAGCTTTCTTT. It specifies CTSSQLVRGMNTEAFF.

This clone occurred once. The CDR3 here is CASSGGPGQGAFYEQYF. The CDR3 DNA is TGTGCCAGCAGTGGGGGCCCGGGACAGGGGGCTTTCTACGAGCAGTACTTC. V is TRBV25-1 and J is TRBJ2-7; 12 bases are a match to TRBD1. Per germline, CDR1 MGHDK and CDR2 SYGVNS. Losses at the gene ends were 4 bases for V and 3 bases for J; bases not matched to a gene: 10. The CDR3 length is 17 residues.

This clone was seen once. The chain combines TRBV28 with TRBJ1-2; the match to TRBD1 covers 7 bases. The V gene's germline CDR1 is MDHEN and CDR2 SYDVKM. The CDR3 extends over 13 amino acids. The junction had 7 bases not matched to a gene; V was cut back by 4 bases and J by 8 bases. CDR3 in DNA: TGTGCCAGCAGTTCCTTGACAGGGAGCGGCTACACCTTC. It translates to CASSSLTGSGYTF.

This clone turned up a few times. The chain combines TRBV4-1 with TRBJ2-5; D call uncertain. The V end lost 1 base, the J end lost 9 bases, and 9 bases lay between the germline ends. This CDR3 is 12 amino acids long. CDR1 is MGHRA, CDR2 YSYEKL, per germline. The CDR3 coding sequence is TGCGCCAGCAGCCAAGGAGACCTAGCCCAGTACTTC. This codes for CASSQGDLAQYF.

V usage is TRBV19 and J usage is TRBJ1-1; D uncertain. Germline-derived CDR1 and CDR2 are LNHDA and SQIVND (reference sequence). The V end was cut by 6 bases, the J end by 1 base, with 9 bases between. This CDR3 spans 13 amino acids. This chain's CDR3 is CASSNTENTEAFF. The CDR3 DNA reads TGTGCCAGTAGCAACACAGAGAACACTGAAGCTTTCTTT.

The chain has TRBV29-1 and TRBJ2-2; D is possibly TRBD2 (5 bases). The germline V and J ends were trimmed by 7 bases and 1 base, with 10 bases remaining between them. From germline, CDR1 is SQVTM and CDR2 ANQGSEA. The CDR3 covers 13 residues. CDR3 sequence (DNA): TGCAGCGCCCGGACTGGGAACACCGGGGAGCTGTTTTTT. Translating gives CSARTGNTGELFF.

This chain connects TRBV11-2 to TRBJ1-4, with TRBD1 matching 7 bases. Trimming cost V 1 base and J 5 bases; bases outside gene matches: 7. The CDR3 has 16 amino acids. Germline CDR1 and CDR2: SGHAT and FQNNGV. In DNA form, the CDR3 reads TGTGCCAGCAGCTTAGTAACCGGGACAGTAAATGAAAAACTGTTTTTT. Translating it yields CASSLVTGTVNEKLFF.